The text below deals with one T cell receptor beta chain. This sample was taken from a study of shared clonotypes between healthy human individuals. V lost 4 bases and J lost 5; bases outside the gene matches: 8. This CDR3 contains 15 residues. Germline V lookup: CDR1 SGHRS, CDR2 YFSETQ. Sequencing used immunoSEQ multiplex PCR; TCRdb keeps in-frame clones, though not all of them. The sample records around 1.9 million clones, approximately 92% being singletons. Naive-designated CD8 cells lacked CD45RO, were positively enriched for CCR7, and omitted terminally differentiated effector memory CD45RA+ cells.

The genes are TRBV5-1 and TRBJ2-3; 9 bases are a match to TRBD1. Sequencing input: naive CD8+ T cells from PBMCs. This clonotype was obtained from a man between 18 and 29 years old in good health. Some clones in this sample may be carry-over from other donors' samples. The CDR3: CASSVDGTGRDTQYF. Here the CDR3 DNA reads TGCGCCAGCAGCGTGGACGGGACAGGGAGAGATACGCAGTATTTT.